Listed below are T cell receptor beta chains from one sample, sequenced in a study of T-cell memory formation after mild COVID-19. TCRdb re-derived calls from the 5' RACE reads in MiXCR, one entry per CDR3 protein. There are 300,000 to 350,000 distinct CDR3 sequences in the sample; under 15% occur only once, and roughly a fifth lies in the top ten. The sample comprised PBMCs or a T cell subset sorted from them (not recorded which). The source is a man aged 18 to 30 who had mild COVID-19 (a few samples of this study predate the infection). Cell type and time point are not known. Each CDR3 is given with its conserved first and last residue. Not every row has a clone size; where given, it reads once, few, many or a size class.

clone_size j_call v_call cdr3_aa
. TRBJ2-5 TRBV11-3 CASSLSSGPQYF
. TRBJ2-7 TRBV5-1 CASSLQYRAEQYF
many TRBJ2-1 TRBV7-6 CASSSLAGGSYNEQFF
. TRBJ1-4 TRBV29-1 CSARTGGHEKLFF
few TRBJ2-3 TRBV6-2/TRBV6-3 CASSYRGPSTDTQYF
few TRBJ2-3 TRBV7-2 CASSLRQPTDTQYF
few TRBJ2-1 TRBV9 CASSVAPPGSRPGNEQFF
once TRBJ2-1 TRBV4-1 CASSQTTRGADEQFF
few TRBJ2-3 TRBV18 CASSPIGPGGTDTQYF
many TRBJ2-2 TRBV9 CASSVGSSFTGELFF
. TRBJ1-2 TRBV5-1 CASSLDGTAAVGGYTF
. TRBJ2-3 TRBV6-5 CASRLVASTDTQYF
few TRBJ2-3 TRBV28 CASGSGSLDTQYF
few TRBJ1-6 TRBV7-9 CASSPPSGKYNSPLHF
. TRBJ2-1 TRBV18 CASSPPYSGTYNEQFF
. TRBJ2-7 TRBV18 CASSPRGQGEGYEQYF
. TRBJ1-5 TRBV10-3 CAISESKNQPQHF
many TRBJ2-3 TRBV4-3 CASSQEGPSGGSDTQYF
. TRBJ1-5 TRBV20-1 CSARDPLGAGSNQPQHF
many TRBJ2-5 TRBV7-9 CASSRVVVGGETQYF
. TRBJ2-5 TRBV20-1 CSVTSPRGLAAETQYF
many TRBJ1-5 TRBV6-5 CASSYGINQPQHF
. TRBJ1-3 TRBV7-3 CASSLKGAGGNTIYF
. TRBJ2-3 TRBV11-2 CASSFTGTLEDTQYF
few TRBJ2-3 TRBV6-2/TRBV6-3 CASRRPWGTDTQYF
. TRBJ2-7 TRBV7-9 CASSLPGAYEQYF
few TRBJ1-6 TRBV12-3/TRBV12-4 CASSPLQVNSPLHF
. TRBJ1-4 TRBV12-3/TRBV12-4 CASSPGQGIGFVEKLFF
. TRBJ2-5 TRBV7-8 CASSKGGGPETQYF
. TRBJ2-3 TRBV25-1 CASSARGLGTDTQYF
. TRBJ2-3 TRBV11-2 CASSPRTSGGDTDTQYF
few TRBJ2-1 TRBV20-1 CSADTDRKVEQFF